The rows below give T cell receptor beta chains drawn from one sample of a study of T-cell reconstitution after alpha-beta-depleted transplantation in children. TCRdb re-analysed the PCR reads in MiXCR, keeping a single row per CDR3 protein. Counted here are 300,000 to 350,000 distinct CDR3 sequences, approximately 23% occurring once; the ten biggest clones make up about a tenth. The specimen comprised PBMCs, mostly from graft donor cells, sampled 180 days after TCRalphabeta/CD19-depleted stem cell transplant. The receptors shown here come from a male patient aged 5 to 17 who had a stem cell transplant for acute lymphoblastic leukemia, so the T cells may come from the graft donor. The CDR3 runs from the conserved cysteine through the conserved F or W. Each record gives: V gene, D gene, J gene, clone size, CDR3 DNA, CDR3 protein. A D gene is named only where the DNA matches it firmly. Expanded clones get a size class; other rows say once, few or many, or leave the size out.

v_gene: TRBV7-4
d_gene: -
j_gene: TRBJ1-6
abundance: -
CDR3nt: TGTGCCAGCAGCCTATCCTGGCAGGGGATTTCACCCCTCCACTTT
CDR3aa: CASSLSWQGISPLHF

v_gene: TRBV11-3
d_gene: -
j_gene: TRBJ2-1
abundance: few
CDR3nt: TGTGCCAGCAGCTTAGATCGGAGCAACGTCTACAATGAGCAGTTCTTC
CDR3aa: CASSLDRSNVYNEQFF

v_gene: TRBV9
d_gene: TRBD1
j_gene: TRBJ2-5
abundance: few
CDR3nt: TGTGCCAGCAACTCGGCAGGGGGACAAGAGACCCAGTACTTC
CDR3aa: CASNSAGGQETQYF

v_gene: TRBV7-6
d_gene: -
j_gene: TRBJ2-3
abundance: few
CDR3nt: TGTGCCAGCAGCCCACAGACCTACACAGATACGCAGTATTTT
CDR3aa: CASSPQTYTDTQYF

v_gene: TRBV29-1
d_gene: -
j_gene: TRBJ1-2
abundance: -
CDR3nt: TGCAGCGTAACAGGGAGGACGTCTAACTATGGCTACACCTTC
CDR3aa: CSVTGRTSNYGYTF

v_gene: TRBV9
d_gene: -
j_gene: TRBJ2-7
abundance: few
CDR3nt: TGTGCCAGCAGCGTAGACCCGAACCGGGACCAGCGCCGCTACGAGCAGTACTTC
CDR3aa: CASSVDPNRDQRRYEQYF

v_gene: TRBV3-1
d_gene: -
j_gene: TRBJ2-1
abundance: few
CDR3nt: TGTGCCAGCAGTCGCCTGAATGAGCAGTTCTTC
CDR3aa: CASSRLNEQFF

v_gene: TRBV2
d_gene: TRBD2
j_gene: TRBJ2-2
abundance: -
CDR3nt: TGTGCCAGCAGTCTAAGACTAGCGGGGAAAAGTACCGGGGAGCTGTTTTTT
CDR3aa: CASSLRLAGKSTGELFF

v_gene: TRBV7-8
d_gene: -
j_gene: TRBJ2-7
abundance: many
CDR3nt: TGTGCCAGCAGCTTCTATGACGGGAGCTCCTACGAGCAGTACTTC
CDR3aa: CASSFYDGSSYEQYF

v_gene: TRBV12-3/TRBV12-4
d_gene: TRBD1
j_gene: TRBJ1-1
abundance: few
CDR3nt: TGTGCCAGCAGCCCTGACAGGGGGCGGTTAGCTTTCTTT
CDR3aa: CASSPDRGRLAFF